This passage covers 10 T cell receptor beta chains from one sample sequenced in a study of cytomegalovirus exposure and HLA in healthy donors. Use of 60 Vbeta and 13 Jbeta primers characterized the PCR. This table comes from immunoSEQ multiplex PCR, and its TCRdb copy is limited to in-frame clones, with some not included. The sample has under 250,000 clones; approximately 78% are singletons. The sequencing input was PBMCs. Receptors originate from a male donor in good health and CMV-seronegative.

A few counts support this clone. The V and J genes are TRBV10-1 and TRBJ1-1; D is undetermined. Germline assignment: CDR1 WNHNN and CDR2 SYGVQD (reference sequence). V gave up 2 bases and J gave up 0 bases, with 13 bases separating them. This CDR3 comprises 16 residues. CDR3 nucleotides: TGCGCCAGCAGTGAGACTGGCCCGGGGTTGAACACTGAAGCTTTCTTT. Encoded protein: CASSETGPGLNTEAFF.

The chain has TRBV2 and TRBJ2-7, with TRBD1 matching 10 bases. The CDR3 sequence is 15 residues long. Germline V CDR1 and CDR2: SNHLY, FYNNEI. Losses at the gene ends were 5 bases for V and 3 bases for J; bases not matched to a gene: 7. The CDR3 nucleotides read TGTGCCAGCAGTTCTCCCGACAGGGGGCTCTACGAGCAGTACTTC. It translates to CASSSPDRGLYEQYF.

In DNA, the CDR3 is TGCGCCAGCAGCTTATGGGGGTCGGGACAGGGGCCTGGCTACACCTTC. Protein product: CASSLWGSGQGPGYTF. This chain connects TRBV5-1 to TRBJ1-2, with 10 nucleotides matching TRBD1. The V gene's germline CDR1 is SGHRS and CDR2 YFSETQ. The V gene end was trimmed by 2 bases and the J gene end by 7 bases; junction bases not matched to a gene: 11. This CDR3 is built from 16 residues.

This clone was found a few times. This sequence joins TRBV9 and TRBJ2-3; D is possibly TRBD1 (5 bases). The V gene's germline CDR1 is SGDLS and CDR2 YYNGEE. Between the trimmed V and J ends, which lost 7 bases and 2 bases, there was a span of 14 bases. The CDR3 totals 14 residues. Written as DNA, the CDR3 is TGTGCCAGCTGCCGTGACGGACACACAGATACGCAGTATTTT. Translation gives CASCRDGHTDTQYF.

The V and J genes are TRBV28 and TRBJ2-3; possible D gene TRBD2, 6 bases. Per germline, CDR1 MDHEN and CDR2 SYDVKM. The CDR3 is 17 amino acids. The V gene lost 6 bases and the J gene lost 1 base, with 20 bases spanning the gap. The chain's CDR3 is CASRKGAGRLRTDTQYF. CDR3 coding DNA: TGTGCCAGCAGAAAAGGGGCGGGACGACTACGCACAGATACGCAGTATTTT.

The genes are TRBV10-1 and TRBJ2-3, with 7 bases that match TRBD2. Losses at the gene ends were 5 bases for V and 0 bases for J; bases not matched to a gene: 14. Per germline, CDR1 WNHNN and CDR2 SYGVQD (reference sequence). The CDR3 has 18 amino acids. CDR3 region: CASSRLFGGSNSTDTQYF. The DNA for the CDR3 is TGCGCCAGCAGTCGTCTTTTCGGCGGGAGTAACAGCACAGATACGCAGTATTTT.

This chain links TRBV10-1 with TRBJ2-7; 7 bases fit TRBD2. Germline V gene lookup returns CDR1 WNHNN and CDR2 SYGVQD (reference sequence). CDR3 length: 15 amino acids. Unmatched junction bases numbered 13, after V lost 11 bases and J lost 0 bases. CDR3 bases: TGCGCCCGACCATATGCGGGAGAGAGCTCCTACGAGCAGTACTTC. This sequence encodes CARPYAGESSYEQYF.

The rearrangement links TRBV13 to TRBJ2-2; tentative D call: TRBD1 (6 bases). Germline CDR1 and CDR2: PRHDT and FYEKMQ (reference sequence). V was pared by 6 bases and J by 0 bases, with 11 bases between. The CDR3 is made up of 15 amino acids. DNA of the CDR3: TGTGCCAGCAGGACAGGCTCCTCGAACACCGGGGAGCTGTTTTTT. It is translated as CASRTGSSNTGELFF.

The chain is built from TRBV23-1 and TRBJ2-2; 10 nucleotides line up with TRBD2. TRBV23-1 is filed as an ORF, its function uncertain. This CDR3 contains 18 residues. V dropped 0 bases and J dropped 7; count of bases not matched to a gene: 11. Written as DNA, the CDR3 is TGCGCCAGCAGTCAATCAAACCTAGCGGGAGACGTTATCGGGGAGCTGTTTTTT. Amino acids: CASSQSNLAGDVIGELFF.

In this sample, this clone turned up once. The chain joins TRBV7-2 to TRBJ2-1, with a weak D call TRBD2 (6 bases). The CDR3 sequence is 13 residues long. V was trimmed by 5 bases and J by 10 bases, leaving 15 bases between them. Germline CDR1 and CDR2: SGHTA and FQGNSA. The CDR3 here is CASSAGRSREQFF. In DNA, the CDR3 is TGTGCCAGCAGCGCGGGAAGATCCCGCGAGCAGTTCTTC.